These 14 T cell receptor beta chains were all obtained from the same sample, sequenced in a study of blood T cell repertoires in COVID-19. Measured with immunoSEQ multiplex PCR; TCRdb has only the in-frame clones, and not every one. The sample has 150,000 or so clones; roughly 88% are singletons. Sequencing was done on a sample of PBMCs or T cells enriched from blood (not recorded which). All receptors derive from a man in his 70s who had been exposed to COVID-19.

This sequence joins TRBV4-1 and TRBJ1-5; no clear D. In germline, CDR1 is MGHRA, CDR2 YSYEKL. The CDR3 has 15 residues. Trimming left V 7 bases short and J 1 base short, with 14 bases between. For the CDR3, the DNA is TGCGCCAGCAATCCTAGCTATGTGAGCAATCAGCCCCAGCATTTT. It yields the protein CASNPSYVSNQPQHF.

This clone was seen once. The chain has TRBV5-6 and TRBJ2-2; 11 bases fit TRBD2. V trimming: 3 bases; J trimming: 4 bases; junction bases outside the gene matches: 5. The CDR3 is 16 residues long. Germline assignment: CDR1 SGHDT and CDR2 YYEEEE. The CDR3 region is CASSYRLAGSTGELFF. The CDR3 DNA sequence: TGTGCCAGCAGCTATCGACTAGCGGGAAGCACCGGGGAGCTGTTTTTT.

The chain links TRBV19 to TRBJ1-5; D uncertain. Germline V gene sequence: CDR1 LNHDA, CDR2 SQIVND (reference sequence). V lost 6 bases, J lost 2 bases, and 14 bases lay in between. This CDR3 region has 15 residues. The DNA of the CDR3 is TGTGCCAGTAGCGGGTCGTGGAGAGGCAATCAGCCCCAGCATTTT. This encodes CASSGSWRGNQPQHF.

This chain links TRBV30 with TRBJ1-2; D is possibly TRBD1 (6 bases). Germline V gives CDR1 GTSNPN, CDR2 SVGIG (reference sequence). With 5 bases removed from V and 3 bases from J, the gap between germline ends came to 13 bases. The CDR3 is 13 amino acids. CDR3 region: CAWEGGTYYGYTF. As DNA, the CDR3 is TGTGCCTGGGAGGGGGGGACCTACTATGGCTACACCTTC.

This clone has only one observation. The chain combines TRBV7-3 with TRBJ1-3; a weak D match, TRBD1 (5 bases). With 2 bases removed from V and 0 bases from J, the gap between germline ends came to 11 bases. The CDR3 has 16 residues. The germline V gene has CDR1 SGHTA and CDR2 FQGTGA. The CDR3 is CASSLLGLASGNTIYF. The CDR3 region has the DNA TGTGCCAGCAGCTTATTGGGGCTCGCCTCTGGAAACACCATATATTTT.

The chain uses TRBV6-5 and TRBJ2-7; TRBD2 agrees at 8 bases. With 6 bases clipped from V and 6 bases from J, the junction kept 10 bases outside the gene matches. This CDR3 region has 14 residues. Per germline, CDR1 MNHEY and CDR2 SVGAGI. The CDR3 DNA follows: TGTGCCAGCAGCCACGGGAGGGCCAGGTCCGAGCAGTACTTC. It yields the protein CASSHGRARSEQYF.

The chain has TRBV7-2 and TRBJ2-3, with 9 nucleotides matching TRBD1. CDR1 and CDR2 (germline): SGHTA, FQGNSA. There are 12 residues in the CDR3. Unmatched junction bases numbered 5, after V lost 1 base and J lost 15 bases. CDR3 amino acids: CASSLDRGRLYF. The CDR3 bases are TGTGCCAGCAGCTTAGACAGGGGGCGCTTATATTTT.

The chain recombines TRBV6-5 with TRBJ1-1, with D maybe TRBD1 (5 bases). The ends were cut back, 5 bases at V and 3 bases at J, with 16 bases in the middle. CDR1 is MNHEY and CDR2 is SVGAGI in the germline V gene. This CDR3 comprises 15 residues. In DNA form, the CDR3 reads TGTGCCAGCAGTCCCCGGGAGGGGAGGGACACTGAAGCTTTCTTT. It yields the protein CASSPREGRDTEAFF.

The chain has TRBV19 and TRBJ2-1; the match to TRBD2 covers 11 bases. This CDR3 has 17 amino acids. V lost 6 bases to trimming and J lost 7 bases; unmatched junction nucleotides: 14. Per germline, CDR1 LNHDA and CDR2 SQIVND (reference sequence). CDR3 residues: CASSRTLAGVNGNEQFF. As DNA, the CDR3 is TGTGCCAGTAGCCGTACACTAGCGGGAGTAAATGGAAATGAGCAGTTCTTC.

The chain recombines TRBV6-2 or TRBV6-3 with TRBJ1-2; perhaps TRBD1 as D (5 bases). The CDR3 length is 13 residues. The germline V and J ends were trimmed by 4 bases and 7 bases, with 13 bases remaining between them. In germline, CDR1 is MNHEY, CDR2 SVGEGT. This chain's CDR3 is CASSSRQYLGYTF. CDR3 bases: TGTGCCAGCAGTTCTCGACAGTACCTTGGCTACACCTTC.

The chain combines TRBV27 with TRBJ2-7, with 8 bases fitting TRBD1. Germline loops: CDR1 MNHEY, CDR2 SMNVEV (reference sequence). The J segment lost 0 bases and the V segment lost 5 bases, leaving 3 bases of the junction unmatched. This CDR3 comprises 14 residues. This CDR3 reads CASSRQGYSYEQYF. In nucleotides, the CDR3 is TGTGCCAGCAGTAGACAGGGGTACTCCTACGAGCAGTACTTC.

The V call is TRBV28, the J call TRBJ2-2, with D possibly matching TRBD1 (5 bases). V gave up 3 bases and J gave up 6 bases, with 11 bases separating them. This CDR3 is built from 14 residues. The germline CDR1 and CDR2 sequences are MDHEN and SYDVKM. In DNA, the CDR3 is TGTGCCAGCAGTTTCCGCATAGGGGCCGGGGAGCTGTTTTTT. Translated, it gives CASSFRIGAGELFF.

This clone occurred a few times. V is TRBV7-9 and J is TRBJ2-2, with TRBD2 as a possible D gene (5 bases). Germline V gives CDR1 SEHNR, CDR2 FQNEAQ (reference sequence). V was pared by 6 bases and J by 3 bases, with 11 bases between. The CDR3 is made up of 14 amino acids. The DNA of the CDR3 is TGTGCCAGCAGTCGGGTGGACTACACCGGGGAGCTGTTTTTT. Translation: CASSRVDYTGELFF.

The chain carries TRBV6-4 and TRBJ2-2, with 8 bases aligning to TRBD2. Germline V lookup: CDR1 MRHNA, CDR2 SNTAGT. V dropped 4 bases and J dropped 4; count of bases not matched to a gene: 8. CDR3 length: 16 amino acids. In DNA, the CDR3 is TGTGCCAGCAGTGGCTCGAGCGGGAGTGGCACCGGGGAGCTGTTTTTT. Its protein is CASSGSSGSGTGELFF.